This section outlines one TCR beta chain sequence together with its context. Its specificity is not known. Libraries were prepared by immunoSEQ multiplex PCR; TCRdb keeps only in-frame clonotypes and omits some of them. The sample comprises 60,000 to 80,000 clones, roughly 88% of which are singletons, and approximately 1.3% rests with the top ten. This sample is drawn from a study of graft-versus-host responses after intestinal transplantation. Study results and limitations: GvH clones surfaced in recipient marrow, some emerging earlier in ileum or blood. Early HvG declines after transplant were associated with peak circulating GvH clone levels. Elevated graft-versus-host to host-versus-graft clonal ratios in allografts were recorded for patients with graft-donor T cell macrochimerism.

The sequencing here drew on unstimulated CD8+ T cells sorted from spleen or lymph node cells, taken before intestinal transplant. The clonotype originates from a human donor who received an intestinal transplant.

DNA of the CDR3: TGTGCCAGTACCCATAGTAGTGTGGGGTTGGAGGGAGCTTTCTTT. Translated: CASTHSSVGLEGAFF. This chain uses TRBV19 with TRBJ1-1; D is ambiguous. V lost 7 bases and J 10 bases, leaving 25 bases between the germline ends. Germline V gives CDR1 LNHDA, CDR2 SQIVND (reference sequence). CDR3 length: 15 residues.